These T cell receptor beta chains were read from a single sample in a study of long-term antiretroviral therapy in people with HIV. Here immunoSEQ multiplex PCR was the method, and the copy in TCRdb shows in-frame clones only, minus some. The data show around 30,000 clones, with approximately 85% seen just once and around 4.4% held by the top ten. The sample consisted of unsorted PBMCs, taken approximately 3.3 years after starting antiretroviral therapy. Source of these receptors: a man between 18 and 35 years old with HIV. CDR3s leave out the opening cysteine and the closing phenylalanine or tryptophan.

cdr3_aa,j_call,v_call
ASSLAAGELF,TRBJ2-2,TRBV7-7
ASSLPGTGYNYGYT,TRBJ1-2,TRBV5-1
ASSDRGSTDTQY,TRBJ2-3,TRBV25-1
ASSAVLGQLEQY,TRBJ2-7,TRBV7-9
ASSLWAGELF,TRBJ2-2,TRBV27
ASAQGYEQF,TRBJ2-1,TRBV12-5
ATSPSGGPQPQH,TRBJ1-5,TRBV27
ASGPSGSSYEQY,TRBJ2-7,TRBV28
ASSFSQGSSYEQY,TRBJ2-7,TRBV27
ASSSRPQGEQY,TRBJ2-7,TRBV7-2
ATSRRVRATNEKLF,TRBJ1-4,TRBV15
SATFPAEAF,TRBJ1-1,TRBV20-1
ASSVDSPSTDTQY,TRBJ2-3,TRBV9
ASSLGGAQNIQY,TRBJ2-4,TRBV27
SVGGRDRAPYNEQF,TRBJ2-1,TRBV29-1
ASSRLVGDTQY,TRBJ2-3,TRBV18
ASSDGTRTGGVYEQY,TRBJ2-7,TRBV25-1
ASSQVAGSSYEQY,TRBJ2-7,TRBV4-1
ASSRTSGRTNEQF,TRBJ2-1,TRBV4-1
ASSYNLDRAARGYT,TRBJ1-2,TRBV5-1
ASSAGQDEQY,TRBJ2-7,TRBV6-5
ASSVGGTNYGYT,TRBJ1-2,TRBV9
ASSRETSSEQY,TRBJ2-7,TRBV6-5
ASKQTGARVTQY,TRBJ2-5,TRBV27
ASSLTGTATDTQY,TRBJ2-3,TRBV5-1
ASEGTGYGYT,TRBJ1-2,TRBV2
ASRRRNTEAF,TRBJ1-1,TRBV6-5
ASQANTGELF,TRBJ2-2,TRBV27
AIKGAGGSDTQY,TRBJ2-3,TRBV10-3
ASSFSDLNTEAF,TRBJ1-1,TRBV7-9
ASSLEGSGTYEQY,TRBJ2-7,TRBV7-6
ASSLETRPHEQY,TRBJ2-7,TRBV5-4
ASSLVAENTEAF,TRBJ1-1,TRBV7-9
ASSLGQDVEAF,TRBJ1-1,TRBV27
ASTQGYRDSQRSGYGYT,TRBJ1-2,TRBV4-1
ASSYGTGETDTQY,TRBJ2-3,TRBV27
ASSLGTGRNTDTQY,TRBJ2-3,TRBV7-7
ATSRRDNTEAF,TRBJ1-1,TRBV15
ASSLGDSAEQY,TRBJ2-7,TRBV7-3
ASTEGQANEKLF,TRBJ1-4,TRBV5-6
ATKWGVNEKLF,TRBJ1-4,TRBV19
ASSQERGGAETQY,TRBJ2-5,TRBV4-1
ASSLRPETYNEQF,TRBJ2-1,TRBV27
ASSPGVGGHNTEAF,TRBJ1-1,TRBV5-1
ASSWTDSRSYEQY,TRBJ2-7,TRBV27
ASRASTGDYEQY,TRBJ2-7,TRBV5-4
ASSLTGSPYEEQY,TRBJ2-7,TRBV7-2
ASSLGSGEGSYGYT,TRBJ1-2,TRBV7-6
ASSPGQGGNEKLF,TRBJ1-4,TRBV7-9
ASSSSGSDRLH,TRBJ1-2,TRBV5-1